What follows is one T cell receptor beta chain and its context. These data come from a study of cytomegalovirus exposure and HLA in healthy donors. Researchers ran the PCR with 60 Vbeta and 13 Jbeta primers. This table comes from immunoSEQ multiplex PCR, and its TCRdb copy is limited to in-frame clones, with some not included. The data contain about 110,000 clones, 75% of them singletons. The receptor was isolated from a male donor in good health and CMV-seropositive. Sequencing was performed on PBMCs.

CDR3 in DNA: TGTGCCAGCAGTTTATTCCCATCTGAAGCTTTCTTT. It codes for CASSLFPSEAFF. The chain has TRBV28 and TRBJ1-1; D call uncertain. CDR1 and CDR2 from the germline V gene are MDHEN and SYDVKM. V dropped 1 base and J dropped 6 bases, with 6 bases sitting between them. This CDR3 has 12 amino acids.